Shown below are 12 T cell receptor beta chains from a single sample sequenced in a study of T cell responses to AZD1222 COVID-19 vaccine (dated by TCRdb to the early 2020s). This sample's time point label indicates: baseline before first vaccination. The library was made by the immunoSEQ multiplex PCR assay. Drawn from immuneACCESS, this table holds only the in-frame rearrangements with V and J called that TCRdb kept. Clones are partly lost; checked studies trace under half to an unresolved V gene and leave the rest unexplained. In all, the sample holds 75,000 to 100,000 clones, and 80% to 90% of those were seen once. Of the sample, 1.6% falls within the top ten clones. The sample here was peripheral blood, taken on day 0 of AZD1222 vaccination. These receptors were collected from an adult in good health.

V gene TRBV7-6 combines with J gene TRBJ2-2, with TRBD1 matching 7 bases. Losses at the gene ends were 1 base for V and 3 bases for J; bases not matched to a gene: 8. The germline gives CDR1 SGHVS, CDR2 FNYEAQ. This CDR3 spans 17 amino acids. CDR3 bases: TGTGCCAGCAGCTTAGGTCGTAGGACAGGAGACACCGGGGAGCTGTTTTTT. Translating gives CASSLGRRTGDTGELFF.

This clone was counted once. The rearrangement joins TRBV19 to TRBJ2-7; TRBD2 might be the D (5 bases). The V gene lost 6 bases and the J gene lost 2 bases, with 17 bases spanning the gap. The CDR3 sequence is 15 residues long. In germline, CDR1 is LNHDA, CDR2 SQIVND (reference sequence). Here the CDR3 reads CASSGGGSFPYEQYF. The CDR3 coding sequence is TGTGCCAGTAGCGGAGGTGGCAGTTTCCCCTACGAGCAGTACTTC.

The chain joins TRBV11-2 to TRBJ2-7; either TRBD1 or TRBD2 may fit D (5 bases each). Trimming pared 4 bases from V and 2 bases from J, leaving 15 bases between. Germline V gene lookup returns CDR1 SGHAT and CDR2 FQNNGV. The CDR3 is made up of 15 amino acids. In DNA, the CDR3 is TGTGCCAGCAGCTGGACGCTTGGGACCGCCTACGAGCAGTACTTC. Its protein is CASSWTLGTAYEQYF.

Comments on this clone: At the DNA level, this CDR3 is encoded by other sequences in the same sample as well. The chain uses TRBV12-3 or TRBV12-4 and TRBJ2-1; D is unclear. Trimming left V 5 bases short and J 2 bases short, with 1 base between. The CDR3 is made up of 11 amino acids. CDR3 DNA: TGTGCCAGCAGTACCTACAATGAGCAGTTCTTC. Amino acids: CASSTYNEQFF.

This chain's CDR3 is CASSSDPGQGFGEAFF. CDR3 DNA sequence: TGTGCCAGCAGCTCTGATCCGGGACAGGGATTCGGTGAAGCTTTCTTT. J is TRBJ1-1 and V is TRBV7-2, with 9 bases fitting TRBD1. In germline, CDR1 is SGHTA, CDR2 FQGNSA. This CDR3 has 16 residues. V lost 4 bases and J lost 7; bases outside the gene matches: 13.

This chain links TRBV7-9 with TRBJ1-1; 8 nucleotides align to TRBD1. Germline CDR1 reads SEHNR; CDR2 reads FQNEAQ (reference sequence). CDR3 length equals 14 residues. Trimming took 4 bases from V and 1 from J; bases not matched to a gene: 2. CDR3 amino acids: CASSSQGGNTEAFF. The CDR3 nucleotides are TGTGCCAGCAGCTCACAGGGGGGGAACACTGAAGCTTTCTTT. Looking up the rest from reference TRBV7-9 and TRBJ1-1 gives the full variable domain: DTGVSQNPRHKITKRGQNVTFRCDPISEHNRLYWYRQTLGQGPEFLTYFQNEAQLEKSRLLSDRFSAERPKGSFSTLEIQRTEQGDSAMYLCASSSQGGNTEAFFGQGTRLTVV.

The sample holds one count of this clone. This chain connects TRBV4-1 to TRBJ2-5; 7 bases fit TRBD2. CDR3 length: 16 amino acids. V lost 0 bases, J lost 5 bases, and 9 bases stayed unmatched. Germline CDR1 MGHRA, CDR2 YSYEKL. The CDR3 here is CASSQEESGARETQYF. The CDR3 nucleotides read TGCGCCAGCAGCCAAGAAGAGAGCGGGGCTAGGGAGACCCAGTACTTC.

The chain couples TRBV30 to TRBJ1-4; unclear D gene. Germline assignment: CDR1 GTSNPN and CDR2 SVGIG (reference sequence). CDR3 size: 15 residues. The V end was cut by 1 base, the J end by 1 base, with 10 bases between. The CDR3 loop reads CAWSAPIQTNEKLFF. CDR3 DNA sequence: TGTGCCTGGAGTGCGCCGATTCAAACTAATGAAAAACTGTTTTTT.

This chain uses TRBV10-1 with TRBJ1-5; 7 nucleotides align to TRBD1. Losses at the gene ends were 2 bases for V and 5 bases for J; bases not matched to a gene: 12. Germline assignment: CDR1 WNHNN and CDR2 SYGVQD (reference sequence). This CDR3 is 17 amino acids long. This chain's CDR3 is CASSEPIGTADDQPQHF. DNA for the CDR3: TGCGCCAGCAGTGAGCCGATCGGGACAGCCGACGATCAGCCCCAGCATTTT.

With regard to this clone: Other DNA variants within this sample encode the same CDR3. The CDR3: CAWSVSSNQPQHF. CDR3 DNA: TGTGCCTGGAGTGTCTCTAGCAATCAGCCCCAGCATTTT. The V gene is TRBV30, the J gene TRBJ1-5; D ambiguous. Trimming pared 0 bases from V and 0 bases from J, leaving 3 bases between. This CDR3 region has 13 residues. Germline V gene sequence: CDR1 GTSNPN, CDR2 SVGIG (reference sequence). Full variable domain (outside the CDR3, taken from reference TRBV30 and TRBJ1-5): SQTIHQWPATLVQPVGSPLSLECTVEGTSNPNLYWYRQAAGRGLQLLFYSVGIGQISSEVPQNLSASRPQDRQFILSSKKLLLSDSGFYLCAWSVSSNQPQHFGDGTRLSIL.

The rearrangement uses TRBV15 and TRBJ2-3; D is possibly TRBD1 or TRBD2 (6 bases each). CDR1 and CDR2 from the germline V gene are LNHNV and YYDKDF (reference sequence). Trimming removed 0 bases from V and 4 bases from J, with 11 bases in between. This CDR3 region has 15 residues. CDR3 protein: CATSRDDGGSDTQYF. DNA of the CDR3: TGTGCCACCAGCAGAGATGACGGGGGCTCAGATACGCAGTATTTT.

The chain couples TRBV19 to TRBJ1-2, with D unresolved. Trimming removed 0 bases from V and 6 bases from J, with 14 bases in between. Per the germline V gene, CDR1 is LNHDA and CDR2 is SQIVND (reference sequence). The CDR3 loop spans 15 amino acids. For the CDR3, the DNA is TGTGCCAGTAGTATAGATCTTGGGGTTAGCCATGGCTACACCTTC. Its translation is CASSIDLGVSHGYTF.